In its sample, the clone carrying this T cell receptor beta chain was seen a few times. The germline gives CDR1 MNHEY, CDR2 SVGAGI. This CDR3 comprises 15 residues. Trimming shortened V by 7 bases and J by 3 bases, and 15 bases separated the two germline ends. Seattle-derived patients entered the study during active infection and were followed longitudinally. These data are taken from a study of blood T cell repertoires in COVID-19. About the research overall: The United States, Italy and Spain provided the acute and convalescent COVID-19 samples. T cells, B-cell-depleted T cells, or PBMCs provided the cDNA or gDNA that served as material.

Produced via immunoSEQ multiplex PCR; TCRdb's table is partial and in-frame only. The data contain 450,000 or so clones, roughly 90% of them singletons. The sample comprised peripheral blood. The receptor was derived from a man younger than 35 with COVID-19, enrolled during active disease. This chain joins TRBV6-5 and TRBJ1-4; D remains unclear. The chain's CDR3 is CASTSGGRANEKLFF. The CDR3 DNA reads as TGTGCCAGCACTTCTGGAGGTCGGGCTAATGAAAAACTGTTTTTT.